This TCR beta chain is from a study of early T cells in non-severe SARS-CoV-2 infection. A single record per CDR3 protein comes from TCRdb applying MiXCR to the 5' RACE reads. The sample has 20,000 to 30,000 distinct CDR3 sequences; around 5.5% are singletons. This clonotype has at least ten counts. This CDR3 comprises 15 residues. CDR1 and CDR2 from the germline V gene are DFQATT and SNEGSKA (reference sequence). V lost 5 bases to trimming and J lost 0 bases; unmatched junction nucleotides: 7. This chain uses TRBV20-1 with TRBJ2-1; 7 nucleotides align to TRBD2. The sequence was collected from an adult who was a healthcare worker with PCR-confirmed SARS-CoV-2 infection or an uninfected control (not recorded which). The sequenced material came from whole blood. This CDR3 is CSAGIAGYSYNEQFF. The CDR3, as DNA: TGCAGTGCTGGGATAGCGGGTTACTCCTACAATGAGCAGTTCTTC.